This T cell receptor (beta chain) was identified in a study of tumor and adjacent non-tumor tissue in lung cancer. On the study more broadly: Patients comprised approximately eleven adenocarcinoma, a couple of squamous cell carcinoma and 1 small cell lung cancer.

A modified ARM-PCR protocol with three rounds of nested PCR amplified TCRbeta. MiXCR, run by TCRdb on the multiplex PCR reads, gives a single entry per CDR3 protein. This sample has approximately 120,000 distinct CDR3 sequences; about 61% occur once, and the top ten carry under 20%. Study-wide results and limits: Tumor tissue had significantly higher TCR diversity than normal lung. Higher tumor TCR diversity was associated with shorter survival. Tumor repertoires had a smaller top 100 clone share than normal lung.

The template was RNA from unsorted bulk tissue. This non-tumor lung sample came from over 3 cm beyond the tumor edge. V trimming: 0 bases; J trimming: 7 bases; junction bases outside the gene matches: 7. Germline V CDR1 and CDR2: SGHAT, FQNNGV. The CDR3 sequence is 15 residues long. This clonotype is medium-sized in the sample. Its antigen is undetermined. The chain carries TRBV11-2 and TRBJ2-7, with 9 bases identical to TRBD2. Sequencing was carried out using distant non-tumor lung tissue. This TCR was sampled from a man aged 55-75 years with non-small cell lung cancer. The CDR3 reads CASSLEVAGVAEQYF. CDR3 nucleotides: TGTGCCAGCAGCTTAGAAGTAGCGGGAGTGGCGGAGCAGTACTTC.